Below are 18 T cell receptor beta chains sequenced from a single sample in a study of T cell responses to AZD1222 COVID-19 vaccine. Libraries were prepared by immunoSEQ multiplex PCR; TCRdb keeps only in-frame clonotypes and omits some of them. The data hold just over 70,000 clones, with around 84% observed a single time. Here the sequenced sample was peripheral blood, taken on day 0 of AZD1222 vaccination. These TCRs come from an adult in good health.

This sequence joins TRBV9 and TRBJ1-1; TRBD1 aligns across 9 bases. The CDR3 has 15 amino acids. Germline CDR1 is SGDLS and CDR2 is YYNGEE. J gave up 4 bases and V 5 bases, and 9 bases lay outside the gene matches. DNA for the CDR3: TGTGCCAGCAGTAAGAAGGACAGGGGAGGCACTGAAGCTTTCTTT. Protein product: CASSKKDRGGTEAFF.

This chain joins TRBV12-3 or TRBV12-4 and TRBJ1-1; D not certain. This CDR3 is built from 12 residues. V lost 7 bases to trimming and J lost 3 bases, with 9 bases between them. The CDR3 bases are TGTGCCAGCACAGGTTGGGACACTGAAGCTTTCTTT. It is translated as CASTGWDTEAFF.

The chain's CDR3 is CASSRIAGVSGEQYF. The DNA of the CDR3 is TGTGCCAGCAGTCGCATAGCGGGAGTTTCGGGTGAGCAGTACTTC. V usage is TRBV6-5 and J usage is TRBJ2-7; 9 bases map to TRBD2. This CDR3 is 15 amino acids long. CDR1 is MNHEY, CDR2 SVGAGI, per germline. Trimming took 5 bases from V and 7 from J; bases not matched to a gene: 12.

This chain joins TRBV27 and TRBJ1-6; maybe TRBD1 (6 bases). Germline values: CDR1 MNHEY, CDR2 SMNVEV (reference sequence). CDR3 length equals 15 residues. The ends were cut back, 4 bases at V and 5 bases at J, with 12 bases in the middle. CDR3 DNA sequence: TGTGCCAGCAGTTCTCTACAGGGAAATAATTCACCCCTCCACTTT. Amino acid sequence: CASSSLQGNNSPLHF.

In its sample, this clone was seen once. The chain is built from TRBV5-4 and TRBJ2-7; 10 bases align to TRBD1. Germline loops: CDR1 SGHNT, CDR2 YYREEE (reference sequence). V was pared by 5 bases and J by 6 bases, with 8 bases of the junction left unmatched. This CDR3 contains 14 residues. The CDR3 DNA sequence: TGTGCCAGCAGTTCACCCGGGACAGGGGTCGAGCAGTACTTC. This translates into CASSSPGTGVEQYF.

V and J are TRBV3-1 (or the pseudogene TRBV3-2) and TRBJ2-5; 13 nucleotides align to TRBD2. This CDR3 is 15 amino acids long. V lost 6 bases to trimming and J lost 3 bases; unmatched junction nucleotides: 4. Germline loops: CDR1 LGHDT, CDR2 YNNKEL (reference sequence). CDR3 sequence reads: CASSYGLAGEETQYF. The CDR3 DNA follows: TGTGCCAGCAGTTACGGACTAGCGGGGGAAGAGACCCAGTACTTC.

In DNA, the CDR3 is TGTGCCTGGAGTTTCTCAGAGGGTGCCGAGCAGTACTTC. It yields the protein CAWSFSEGAEQYF. The chain combines TRBV30 with TRBJ2-7; TRBD2 might be the D (5 bases). Trimming removed 2 bases at V and 6 bases at J, with 14 bases between. Germline V gene sequence: CDR1 GTSNPN, CDR2 SVGIG (reference sequence). This CDR3 is built from 13 residues.

This clone was recorded once. The rearrangement joins TRBV20-1 to TRBJ1-2; D is ambiguous. Germline V CDR1 and CDR2: DFQATT, SNEGSKA (reference sequence). Trimming removed 3 bases from V and 6 bases from J, with 8 bases in between. CDR3 length equals 11 residues. As DNA, the CDR3 is TGCAGTGCTAGTACACTGGATGGCTACACCTTC. Its translation: CSASTLDGYTF.

The rearrangement links TRBV2 to TRBJ2-1, with D tentatively TRBD2 (5 bases). Germline CDR1 is SNHLY and CDR2 is FYNNEI. CDR3 length equals 13 residues. The germline V and J ends were trimmed by 5 bases and 0 bases, with 5 bases remaining between them. The CDR3 DNA sequence: TGTGCCAGCAGTAGCGGCTCCTACAATGAGCAGTTCTTC. Translation gives CASSSGSYNEQFF.

The chain combines TRBV6-5 with TRBJ2-3, with 11 nucleotides matching TRBD1. The CDR3 loop spans 15 amino acids. Unmatched junction bases numbered 6, after V lost 5 bases and J lost 5 bases. Germline loops: CDR1 MNHEY, CDR2 SVGAGI. CDR3 protein: CASSLGTGGVDTQYF. The CDR3 bases are TGTGCCAGCAGTCTAGGGACAGGGGGAGTAGATACGCAGTATTTT.

This clone was observed once. The chain couples TRBV7-9 to TRBJ2-3; D gene uncertain. There are 17 residues in the CDR3. V lost 7 bases, J lost 0 bases, and 20 bases lay in between. In germline, CDR1 is SEHNR, CDR2 FQNEAQ (reference sequence). The CDR3 is CASTIEGRGTSTDTQYF. CDR3 bases: TGTGCCAGCACCATCGAAGGCCGCGGAACTAGCACAGATACGCAGTATTTT.

V and J are TRBV7-5 and TRBJ2-2; the table names TRBD2, a call not compared with the DNA. TRBV7-5 is tagged as a pseudogene. The CDR3 consists of 15 residues. The CDR3: CVRSRTSGSTGELFF. The CDR3 DNA sequence: TGTGTCAGAAGCCGGACTAGCGGTTCCACCGGGGAGCTGTTTTTT.

The chain couples TRBV9 to TRBJ2-7, with TRBD2 identical over 13 bases. J was trimmed by 4 bases and V by 2 bases; bases with no gene match: 9. The CDR3 sequence is 17 residues long. Germline V gene lookup returns CDR1 SGDLS and CDR2 YYNGEE. The CDR3 region is CASSVGLAGAGPYEQYF. The CDR3, as DNA: TGTGCCAGCAGCGTCGGACTAGCGGGAGCCGGCCCGTACGAGCAGTACTTC.

The chain has TRBV6-5 and TRBJ1-3; the match to TRBD1 covers 8 bases. CDR3 length: 14 amino acids. V lost 8 bases to trimming and J lost 2 bases; unmatched junction nucleotides: 5. In germline, CDR1 is MNHEY, CDR2 SVGAGI. As DNA, the CDR3 is TGTGCCAGCCGACAGGGGTTTGCTGGAAACACCATATATTTT. Encoded protein: CASRQGFAGNTIYF.

The rearrangement links TRBV5-6 to TRBJ1-2, with D perhaps TRBD1 (5 bases). V lost 0 bases and J 7 bases, leaving 13 bases between the germline ends. Germline values: CDR1 SGHDT, CDR2 YYEEEE. The CDR3 is 14 amino acids. In nucleotides, the CDR3 is TGTGCCAGCAGCTTGGCAGGGAACCTGCGTGGCTACACCTTC. This codes for CASSLAGNLRGYTF.

The chain carries TRBV5-6 and TRBJ1-5; D not resolved. The ends were cut back, 0 bases at V and 5 bases at J, with 9 bases in the middle. The germline V gene encodes CDR1 SGHDT and CDR2 YYEEEE. The CDR3 spans 14 residues. CDR3 sequence: CASSLGGVDQPQHF. Here the CDR3 DNA reads TGTGCCAGCAGCTTGGGGGGAGTGGATCAGCCCCAGCATTTT.

The chain carries TRBV7-6 and TRBJ2-2; 8 bases align to TRBD1. The germline V gene encodes CDR1 SGHVS and CDR2 FNYEAQ. The CDR3 has 15 residues. After removal of 7 bases from V and 4 bases from J, the junction contained 8 bases not matched to a gene. As DNA, the CDR3 is TGTGCCAGCACTCCGGGACAGGTTCGCACCGGGGAGCTGTTTTTT. It encodes CASTPGQVRTGELFF. The variable domain in full, completed from reference TRBV7-6 and TRBJ2-2, reads GAGVSQSPRYKVTKRGQDVALRCDPISGHVSLYWYRQALGQGPEFLTYFNYEAQQDKSGLPNDRFSAERPEGSISTLTIQRTEQRDSAMYRCASTPGQVRTGELFFGEGSRLTVL.

The CDR3 here is CASSDFSMGTEAFF. CDR3 bases: TGTGCCAGCAGTGACTTTTCGATGGGAACTGAAGCTTTCTTT. The chain employs TRBV6-4 and TRBJ1-1; no clear D. The CDR3 has 14 amino acids. Germline CDR1 reads MRHNA; CDR2 reads SNTAGT. V lost 1 base and J lost 5, with 11 bases in between.